The entry below gives a single T cell receptor (beta chain) sequence along with its context. Its antigen is unidentified. This table comes from immunoSEQ multiplex PCR, and its TCRdb copy is limited to in-frame clones, with some not included. The clone table shows over 140,000 clones, with the ten largest holding around 2.2%. The V end lost 0 bases, the J end lost 7 bases, and 15 bases lay between the germline ends. The CDR3 extends over 16 amino acids. Germline CDR1 and CDR2: SGHAT and FQNNGV. This specimen comes from a study of T cell responses to AZD1222 COVID-19 vaccine. Whole-study findings and limits: The number of AZD1222 recipients seropositive at baseline was only 5 to 7.

The chain combines TRBV11-2 with TRBJ2-2; D remains ambiguous. The sequenced material came from peripheral blood. This TCR was recovered from an adult in good health. In DNA, the CDR3 is TGTGCCAGCAGCTTAGATCTTAGGACGCTGTTCGGGGAGCTGTTTTTT. Its protein product is CASSLDLRTLFGELFF.